The 18 T cell receptor beta chains below all came from one sample that was sequenced in a study of shared clonotypes between healthy human individuals. Clones were read by immunoSEQ multiplex PCR, and TCRdb kept only the in-frame ones, dropping some. This sample has 2 million to 2.5 million clones; 95% occur once, and the top ten carry around 0.13%. Sequencing input: naive CD4+ T cells sorted from blood. Sample subset: CD45RA+ positively selected. The receptors were gathered from a man aged 18 to 30 in good health.

The V gene is TRBV19, the J gene TRBJ2-7, with no clear D. The V gene's germline CDR1 is LNHDA and CDR2 SQIVND (reference sequence). The CDR3 covers 13 residues. With 5 bases removed from V and 0 bases from J, the gap between germline ends came to 8 bases. The CDR3 spells CASSSVNSYEQYF. As DNA, the CDR3 is TGTGCCAGTAGTTCGGTCAACTCCTACGAGCAGTACTTC.

This sequence joins TRBV5-4 and TRBJ1-4; a weak D match, TRBD1 (5 bases). The CDR3 consists of 17 residues. V lost 4 bases to trimming and J lost 0 bases, with 16 bases between them. CDR1 SGHNT and CDR2 YYREEE come from the germline V gene (reference sequence). The CDR3 loop reads CASSIKTGGATNEKLFF. CDR3 nucleotide sequence: TGTGCCAGCAGCATAAAAACGGGGGGTGCAACTAATGAAAAACTGTTTTTT.

The gene calls are TRBV2 and TRBJ2-5; D is uncertain. The CDR3 covers 14 residues. Trimming removed 4 bases at V and 1 base at J, with 10 bases between. CDR1 and CDR2 (germline): SNHLY, FYNNEI. CDR3 bases: TGTGCCAGCAGTGGTTGGCAGAGCCAAGAGACCCAGTACTTC. Residues: CASSGWQSQETQYF.

This clone appeared a single time. CDR3 DNA: TGTGCCAGCAGCTTAACGGCTGTCCAGTCCTACGAGCAGTACTTC. It translates to CASSLTAVQSYEQYF. The V call is TRBV7-2, the J call TRBJ2-7; the D is unclear. The V end lost 2 bases, the J end lost 1 base, and 12 bases lay between the germline ends. Germline values: CDR1 SGHTA, CDR2 FQGNSA. The CDR3 is 15 amino acids.

The J gene is TRBJ1-1, the V gene TRBV19; D is possibly TRBD1 (6 bases). The germline V gene encodes CDR1 LNHDA and CDR2 SQIVND (reference sequence). With 1 base removed from V and 6 bases from J, the gap between germline ends came to 12 bases. CDR3 length: 14 residues. The DNA of the CDR3 is TGTGCCAGTAGTATAGCAGGGGTTGAGGCTGAAGCTTTCTTT. Residues: CASSIAGVEAEAFF.

V and J are TRBV7-8 and TRBJ1-5; D is possibly TRBD1 (6 bases). Germline V lookup: CDR1 SGHVS, CDR2 FQNEAQ. The CDR3 loop spans 15 amino acids. The V gene lost 0 bases and the J gene lost 7 bases, with 13 bases spanning the gap. Here the CDR3 DNA reads TGTGCCAGCAGCTTAGCGCAGGGGATAAGGCAGCCCCAGCATTTT. It yields the protein CASSLAQGIRQPQHF.

The J gene is TRBJ1-5, the V gene TRBV2; D perhaps matches TRBD1 (6 bases). The CDR3 has 16 amino acids. Per the germline V gene, CDR1 is SNHLY and CDR2 is FYNNEI. V gave up 3 bases and J gave up 0 bases, with 12 bases separating them. CDR3 region: CASSEVTGYSNQPQHF. Here the CDR3 DNA reads TGTGCCAGCAGTGAGGTTACAGGGTATAGCAATCAGCCCCAGCATTTT. Filled out from reference TRBV2 and TRBJ1-5, the complete variable domain reads EPEVTQTPSHQVTQMGQEVILRCVPISNHLYFYWYRQILGQKVEFLVSFYNNEISEKSEIFDDQFSVERPDGSNFTLKIRSTKLEDSAMYFCASSEVTGYSNQPQHFGDGTRLSIL.

This chain links TRBV5-4 with TRBJ2-2; TRBD2 agrees at 7 bases. Per germline, CDR1 SGHNT and CDR2 YYREEE (reference sequence). V trimming: 2 bases; J trimming: 7 bases; junction bases outside the gene matches: 8. The CDR3 is 15 amino acids. As DNA, the CDR3 is TGTGCCAGCAGCTTTGGTCTAGCGGTTAGCGGGGAGCTGTTTTTT. It translates to CASSFGLAVSGELFF.

V and J are TRBV28 and TRBJ1-5; 7 nucleotides align to TRBD1. The germline CDR1 and CDR2 sequences are MDHEN and SYDVKM. The length of the CDR3 is 15 residues. V shed 3 bases, J shed 5 bases, and the junction held 7 bases outside the gene matches. Here the CDR3 reads CASSFGATGDQPQHF. The CDR3 DNA is TGTGCCAGCAGTTTCGGGGCTACAGGGGATCAGCCCCAGCATTTT.

V gene TRBV28 combines with J gene TRBJ1-5; 7 bases match TRBD1. This CDR3 spans 14 amino acids. V was clipped by 8 bases and J by 7 bases; unmatched bases: 11. The germline CDR1 and CDR2 sequences are MDHEN and SYDVKM. The CDR3 loop is CASGLQGSGQPQHF. For the CDR3, the DNA is TGTGCCAGCGGATTACAGGGGTCGGGACAGCCCCAGCATTTT.

The chain recombines TRBV14 with TRBJ2-3, with no clear D. V gave up 1 base and J gave up 8 bases, with 13 bases separating them. Germline V gene data show CDR1 as SGHDN and CDR2 as FVKESK. The length of the CDR3 is 14 residues. This CDR3 reads CASSQGPGRGTQYF. In nucleotides, the CDR3 is TGTGCCAGCAGCCAAGGCCCTGGAAGAGGTACGCAGTATTTT.

The chain recombines TRBV5-4 with TRBJ1-2; TRBD1 might be the D (6 bases). Between the trimmed V and J ends, which lost 4 bases and 3 bases, there was a span of 19 bases. The CDR3 covers 16 residues. Germline V gives CDR1 SGHNT, CDR2 YYREEE (reference sequence). The CDR3 nucleotides read TGTGCCAGCAGCGGCGGGACACAAAATCTATACTATGGCTACACCTTC. Its protein is CASSGGTQNLYYGYTF.

This clone was seen only once. This sample also contains other DNA sequences that code for the same CDR3. The chain has TRBV2 and TRBJ2-2; tentatively, D is TRBD2 (6 bases). Germline V gene data show CDR1 as SNHLY and CDR2 as FYNNEI. The CDR3 loop spans 14 amino acids. The ends were cut back, 6 bases at V and 2 bases at J, with 10 bases in the middle. CDR3 DNA: TGTGCCAGCAGGTCCGGGGGAAACACCGGGGAGCTGTTTTTT. Residues: CASRSGGNTGELFF.

On this clone itself: Other DNA sequences in this specimen translate into the identical CDR3. This chain connects TRBV7-3 to TRBJ1-2, with TRBD1 as a possible D gene (6 bases). CDR1 and CDR2 (germline): SGHTA, FQGTGA. V gave up 5 bases and J gave up 2 bases, with 9 bases separating them. This CDR3 is built from 13 residues. CDR3 residues: CASSPDRNYGYTF. CDR3 in DNA: TGTGCCAGCAGCCCCGACAGGAACTATGGCTACACCTTC.

This clone was recorded once. The V call is TRBV7-8, the J call TRBJ1-5, with D unclear. The V gene's germline CDR1 is SGHVS and CDR2 FQNEAQ. The CDR3 has 18 residues. The ends were cut back, 2 bases at V and 0 bases at J, with 17 bases in the middle. The CDR3 DNA reads as TGTGCCAGCAGCTTAAGGTGGGCCAGCCAAGATAGCAATCAGCCCCAGCATTTT. Translation gives CASSLRWASQDSNQPQHF.

The chain uses TRBV30 and TRBJ2-3; D remains unclear. This CDR3 contains 16 residues. Per germline, CDR1 GTSNPN and CDR2 SVGIG (reference sequence). Trimming cost V 5 bases and J 0 bases, with 18 bases left between them. The CDR3 here is CAWPRARTTSTDTQYF. The CDR3 DNA is TGTGCCTGGCCGCGCGCTCGTACGACTAGCACAGATACGCAGTATTTT. Supplemented by reference TRBV30 and TRBJ2-3, the full variable domain reads SQTIHQWPATLVQPVGSPLSLECTVEGTSNPNLYWYRQAAGRGLQLLFYSVGIGQISSEVPQNLSASRPQDRQFILSSKKLLLSDSGFYLCAWPRARTTSTDTQYFGPGTRLTVL.

V and J are TRBV10-3 and TRBJ1-1, with D perhaps TRBD1 (6 bases). CDR1 is ENHRY and CDR2 is SYGVKD in the germline V gene. CDR3 size: 15 residues. The ends were cut back, 5 bases at V and 0 bases at J, with 13 bases in the middle. The CDR3, as DNA: TGTGCCATCAGTTCTTCCGGGACACTGAACACTGAAGCTTTCTTT. It codes for CAISSSGTLNTEAFF.

The chain uses TRBV6-1 and TRBJ1-6; TRBD1 agrees at 8 bases. V shed 2 bases and J 0 bases; nucleotides not matched to a gene: 6. This CDR3 contains 18 residues. Germline CDR1 reads MNHNS; CDR2 reads SASEGT. The CDR3: CASSEPRQGSSYNSPLHF. CDR3 nucleotide sequence: TGTGCCAGCAGTGAACCCCGACAGGGGAGCTCCTATAATTCACCCCTCCACTTT.